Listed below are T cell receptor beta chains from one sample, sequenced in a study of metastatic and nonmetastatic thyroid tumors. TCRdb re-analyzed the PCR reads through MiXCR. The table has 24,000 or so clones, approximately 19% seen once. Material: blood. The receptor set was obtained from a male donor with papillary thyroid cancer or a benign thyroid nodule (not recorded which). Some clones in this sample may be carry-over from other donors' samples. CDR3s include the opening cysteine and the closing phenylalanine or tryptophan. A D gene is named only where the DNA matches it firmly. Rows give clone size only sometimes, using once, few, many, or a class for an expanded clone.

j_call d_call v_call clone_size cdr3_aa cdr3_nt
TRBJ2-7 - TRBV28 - CARPGLYEQYF TGTGCCCGACCGGGACTCTACGAGCAGTACTTC
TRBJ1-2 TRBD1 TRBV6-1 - CASSWDRAGGYTF TGTGCCAGCAGTTGGGACAGGGCGGGTGGCTACACCTTC
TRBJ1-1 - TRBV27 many CASSSTSTVNTEAFF TGTGCCAGCAGTTCAACTTCCACAGTGAACACTGAAGCTTTCTTT
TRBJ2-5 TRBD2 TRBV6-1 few CARSRGGKGQETQYF TGTGCCAGATCCCGGGGGGGTAAAGGCCAAGAGACCCAGTACTTC
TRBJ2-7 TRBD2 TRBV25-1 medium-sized CASSETGGLDYEQYF TGTGCCAGCAGTGAAACGGGAGGGCTGGACTACGAGCAGTACTTC
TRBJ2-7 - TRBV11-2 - CASSSSRDMPVSLYF TGTGCCAGCAGCTCCTCGCGGGACATGCCCGTGAGCTTGTACTTC
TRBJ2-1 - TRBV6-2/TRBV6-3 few CASSYGGNVDDEQFF TGTGCCAGCAGTTACGGGGGTAATGTTGACGATGAGCAGTTCTTC
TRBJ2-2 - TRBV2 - CASSAFRGNTGELFF TGTGCCAGCAGTGCATTTCGGGGTAACACCGGGGAGCTGTTTTTT
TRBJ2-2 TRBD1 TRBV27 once CASSLNGGQVNAGELFF TGTGCCAGCAGTTTAAATGGGGGACAGGTTAACGCCGGGGAGCTGTTTTTT
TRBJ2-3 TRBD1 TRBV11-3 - CASSTGDRNTQYF TGTGCCAGCAGCACCGGGGACAGAAATACGCAGTATTTT
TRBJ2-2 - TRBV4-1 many CASSQDGSGPGELFF TGCGCCAGCAGCCAAGATGGATCCGGCCCCGGGGAGCTGTTTTTT
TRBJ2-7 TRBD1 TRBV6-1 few CASVPARTGGHEQYF TGTGCCAGCGTCCCGGCCCGGACAGGGGGCCACGAGCAGTACTTC
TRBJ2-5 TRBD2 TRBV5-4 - CASSAGSGRSDQETQYF TGTGCCAGCAGCGCCGGTAGCGGGCGATCAGACCAAGAGACCCAGTACTTC
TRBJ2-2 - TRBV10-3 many CAISDETPTGELFF TGTGCCATCAGTGATGAGACTCCGACCGGGGAGCTGTTTTTT
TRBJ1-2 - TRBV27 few CASSFDKNYVYTF TGTGCCAGCAGTTTCGACAAGAACTATGTCTACACCTTC
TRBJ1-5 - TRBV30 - CAWGVGWIQPQHF TGTGCCTGGGGTGTGGGTTGGATACAGCCCCAGCATTTT
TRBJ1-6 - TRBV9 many CASSVGGSYNSPLHF TGTGCCAGCAGCGTGGGCGGGTCCTATAATTCACCCCTCCACTTT
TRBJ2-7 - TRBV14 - CASSRQLASSYEQYF TGTGCCAGCAGCCGACAGTTAGCCAGCTCCTACGAGCAGTACTTC
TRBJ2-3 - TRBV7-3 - CASALILGDTQYF TGTGCCAGCGCCCTGATCCTGGGGGACACGCAGTATTTT
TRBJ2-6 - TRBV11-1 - CASSLVVHSVANFLTF TGTGCCAGCAGCTTAGTAGTCCACTCTGTGGCCAACTTCCTGACTTTC
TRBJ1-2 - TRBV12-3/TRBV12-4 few CASSPTSRNYGYTF TGTGCCAGCAGTCCGACCTCAAGGAACTATGGCTACACCTTC
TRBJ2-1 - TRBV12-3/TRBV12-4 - CASSRPGAEQFF TGTGCCAGCAGTCGACCGGGCGCTGAGCAGTTCTTC
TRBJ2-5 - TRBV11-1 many CASSPNGSPYLRYF TGTGCCAGCAGCCCGAACGGGTCCCCCTATCTCAGGTACTTC
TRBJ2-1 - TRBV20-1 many CSASRAGSTYNEQFF TGCAGTGCTAGCAGAGCGGGTAGCACCTACAATGAGCAGTTCTTC